The rows below give T cell receptor beta chains drawn from one sample of a study of cytomegalovirus exposure and HLA in healthy donors. TCRdb keeps only in-frame clones here, not all; method: immunoSEQ multiplex PCR. The repertoire has roughly 180,000 clones, 65% to 85% of them found once; the top ten carry less than 3%. The sequenced material came from PBMCs. The receptor source for this set is a male donor in good health and CMV-seronegative. Both conserved end residues are part of each CDR3. Each record gives: D gene, J gene, V gene, CDR3 protein. D genes are given only for firm matches.

d_call: -; j_call: TRBJ1-4; v_call: TRBV28; cdr3_aa: CASSSPGGRNEKLFF
d_call: TRBD2; j_call: TRBJ2-3; v_call: TRBV7-9; cdr3_aa: CASSLTSGRKSDTQYF
d_call: -; j_call: TRBJ2-5; v_call: TRBV15; cdr3_aa: CATSPETSIETQYF
d_call: TRBD1; j_call: TRBJ2-2; v_call: TRBV19; cdr3_aa: CASTPRDSAQLFF
d_call: -; j_call: TRBJ1-5; v_call: TRBV7-2; cdr3_aa: CASSLDRGNQPQHF
d_call: TRBD2; j_call: TRBJ2-7; v_call: TRBV5-6; cdr3_aa: CASSSLAGGPYEQYF
d_call: -; j_call: TRBJ1-4; v_call: TRBV15; cdr3_aa: CATSSPTSTNEKLFF
d_call: TRBD1; j_call: TRBJ1-3; v_call: TRBV19; cdr3_aa: CASTGVNGNTIYF
d_call: TRBD2; j_call: TRBJ2-5; v_call: TRBV7-8; cdr3_aa: CASSLPVGGRAKETQYF
d_call: -; j_call: TRBJ2-5; v_call: TRBV12-2; cdr3_aa: CASRLLYRGVSQETQYF
d_call: -; j_call: TRBJ1-2; v_call: TRBV29-1; cdr3_aa: CSVVFVEMNYGYTF
d_call: TRBD1; j_call: TRBJ2-7; v_call: TRBV5-1; cdr3_aa: CASSLQGAPAYEQYF
d_call: TRBD2; j_call: TRBJ2-1; v_call: TRBV7-6; cdr3_aa: CASSLGGASGGGGEQFF
d_call: -; j_call: TRBJ1-2; v_call: TRBV29-1; cdr3_aa: CSVVSRVDGYPF
d_call: TRBD2; j_call: TRBJ2-7; v_call: TRBV6-1; cdr3_aa: CASSGTSGKVGEQYF
d_call: -; j_call: TRBJ1-2; v_call: TRBV6-4; cdr3_aa: CASSGPGTPPSTF
d_call: -; j_call: TRBJ2-1; v_call: TRBV28; cdr3_aa: CASSPGNNEQFF
d_call: TRBD1; j_call: TRBJ1-2; v_call: TRBV30; cdr3_aa: CAWSRDRNYGYTF
d_call: -; j_call: TRBJ2-7; v_call: TRBV28; cdr3_aa: CASRPPDKTYEQYF
d_call: -; j_call: -; v_call: TRBV27; cdr3_aa: CASSARQAAYEQYF
d_call: TRBD2; j_call: TRBJ2-3; v_call: TRBV27; cdr3_aa: CASSHTPGTSADTQYF
d_call: -; j_call: TRBJ1-5; v_call: TRBV18; cdr3_aa: CASSLNEGDNQPQHF
d_call: -; j_call: TRBJ2-1; v_call: TRBV29-1; cdr3_aa: CSVESTERVNEQFF
d_call: TRBD2; j_call: TRBJ2-3; v_call: TRBV10-3; cdr3_aa: CAISRTVGTSGSQPTDTQYF
d_call: TRBD1; j_call: TRBJ2-1; v_call: TRBV6-5; cdr3_aa: CASSRTGGRVGGQFF
d_call: -; j_call: TRBJ2-7; v_call: TRBV7-2; cdr3_aa: CASSLEPKREQYF
d_call: -; j_call: TRBJ2-7; v_call: TRBV19; cdr3_aa: CASSDRYYEQYF
d_call: -; j_call: TRBJ1-5; v_call: TRBV2; cdr3_aa: CASSVRGTRNQPQHF
d_call: TRBD1; j_call: TRBJ2-6; v_call: TRBV9; cdr3_aa: CASSVLGTGAPGANVLTF
d_call: -; j_call: TRBJ1-6; v_call: TRBV19; cdr3_aa: CASTHPDSPLHF